This TCR beta chain was captured by sequencing in a study of graft-versus-host responses after intestinal transplantation. Study-wide findings and caveats: Peak circulating GvH clone levels were associated with early post-transplant HvG declines.

V was pared by 1 base and J by 3 bases, with 3 bases of the junction left unmatched. This CDR3 comprises 14 residues. CDR1 is LNHNV, CDR2 YYDKDF, per germline (reference sequence). TCRdb's copy holds only in-frame clones and misses some; the assay was immunoSEQ multiplex PCR. This sample yields more than 9,500 clones, of which approximately 35% are seen a single time; roughly 3.4% belongs to the top ten. The study plated 200,000 CFSE-labeled responders with 200,000 irradiated, violet-dye-labeled stimulators. The chain uses TRBV15 and TRBJ2-7; 7 nucleotides align to TRBD1. Sequenced here: alloreactive CD8+ T cells from a mixed lymphocyte reaction culture, sampled before intestinal transplant. Subset of the sample: CFSE-low proliferating T cells sorted from approximately six-day pre-transplant mixed lymphocyte reaction (GvH or HvG direction). This receptor was obtained from a human patient who received an intestinal transplant. The CDR3 region has the DNA TGTGCCACCAGCAGAGGGGGACAGTTCTACGAGCAGTACTTC. The encoded protein is CATSRGGQFYEQYF.